Listed below are T cell receptor beta chains from one sample, sequenced in a study of T cells expressing NK-cell markers. TCRdb re-called the 5' RACE reads and catalogs CDR3 proteins one per entry, DNA excluded. The table for this sample gives about 550,000 distinct CDR3 sequences. What was sequenced was blood T cells: a sorted CD56 or NKG2C T cell subset, CD4+ or CD8+ T cells, or bulk PBMC T cells (not recorded which). The receptors shown here come from a man younger than 35 in good health. The CDR3 runs from the conserved cysteine through the conserved F or W.

CDR3aa: CATRGSGEEKLFF
j_gene: TRBJ1-4
v_gene: TRBV10-3

CDR3aa: CASSASNQDSQHF
j_gene: TRBJ1-5
v_gene: TRBV6-1

CDR3aa: CSAPSPYTGANVLTF
j_gene: TRBJ2-6
v_gene: TRBV20-1

CDR3aa: CASSLGSGSEETQYF
j_gene: TRBJ2-5
v_gene: TRBV7-2

CDR3aa: CASSLGLVSTDTQYF
j_gene: TRBJ2-3
v_gene: TRBV5-5

CDR3aa: CASSHERSGGVLNEQFF
j_gene: TRBJ2-1
v_gene: TRBV3-1

CDR3aa: CASSQERADTQYF
j_gene: TRBJ2-3
v_gene: TRBV4-1

CDR3aa: CASSLTGDGEKLFF
j_gene: TRBJ1-4
v_gene: TRBV5-1

CDR3aa: CSAGDRRYNEQFF
j_gene: TRBJ2-1
v_gene: TRBV29-1

CDR3aa: CASSLYSGGADGYTF
j_gene: TRBJ1-2
v_gene: TRBV5-1

CDR3aa: CASSPPSGSANEQFF
j_gene: TRBJ2-1
v_gene: TRBV4-2

CDR3aa: CASGSGTGRNQPQHF
j_gene: TRBJ1-5
v_gene: TRBV12-5

CDR3aa: CASSLGSGGVSNSPLHF
j_gene: TRBJ1-6
v_gene: TRBV5-1

CDR3aa: CASSSPSRAGPYNEQFF
j_gene: TRBJ2-1
v_gene: TRBV19

CDR3aa: CASSLADRINTEAFF
j_gene: TRBJ1-1
v_gene: TRBV11-2

CDR3aa: CSLGVEGETQYF
j_gene: TRBJ2-5
v_gene: TRBV20-1

CDR3aa: CASSDRGTSGYNEQFF
j_gene: TRBJ2-1
v_gene: TRBV7-9

CDR3aa: CASSYSLHVSGANVLTF
j_gene: TRBJ2-6
v_gene: TRBV6-2/TRBV6-3

CDR3aa: CAHGAGNTIYF
j_gene: TRBJ1-3
v_gene: TRBV7-2

CDR3aa: CASSDRRGRGENIQYF
j_gene: TRBJ2-4
v_gene: TRBV11-2

CDR3aa: CASSFGGAEREQYF
j_gene: TRBJ2-7
v_gene: TRBV7-2

CDR3aa: CATRSQEDYGYTF
j_gene: TRBJ1-2
v_gene: TRBV24-1

CDR3aa: CSVNLGRGYEQYF
j_gene: TRBJ2-7
v_gene: TRBV29-1

CDR3aa: CASSVEASGRLSYEQYF
j_gene: TRBJ2-7
v_gene: TRBV9

CDR3aa: CASTSGMTTNQPQHF
j_gene: TRBJ1-5
v_gene: TRBV12-3/TRBV12-4

CDR3aa: CASTVTPNTGELFF
j_gene: TRBJ2-2
v_gene: TRBV5-1

CDR3aa: CASSLVTRENEQFF
j_gene: TRBJ2-1
v_gene: TRBV7-9

CDR3aa: CASSFGQGKNSPLHF
j_gene: TRBJ1-6
v_gene: TRBV12-3/TRBV12-4

CDR3aa: CSVEAPVPRDEQFF
j_gene: TRBJ2-1
v_gene: TRBV29-1

CDR3aa: CASSYGTSASYEQYF
j_gene: TRBJ2-7
v_gene: TRBV7-2

CDR3aa: CASSWGQGVNQPQHF
j_gene: TRBJ1-5
v_gene: TRBV7-2

CDR3aa: CSVEDPLAKNIQYF
j_gene: TRBJ2-4
v_gene: TRBV29-1

CDR3aa: CASGPRDGDYEQYF
j_gene: TRBJ2-7
v_gene: TRBV5-1

CDR3aa: CASSDETSGKYNEQFF
j_gene: TRBJ2-1
v_gene: TRBV5-4

CDR3aa: CSAGGQRENIQYF
j_gene: TRBJ2-4
v_gene: TRBV20-1

CDR3aa: CASSSIAGGLNEQFF
j_gene: TRBJ2-1
v_gene: TRBV7-8

CDR3aa: CASSPITVDEQFF
j_gene: TRBJ2-1
v_gene: TRBV5-1

CDR3aa: CASSSSRGLPKQFF
j_gene: TRBJ2-1
v_gene: TRBV11-3

CDR3aa: CASEEGSSGANVLTF
j_gene: TRBJ2-6
v_gene: TRBV6-2/TRBV6-3

CDR3aa: CASSLVGLSTQYF
j_gene: TRBJ2-3
v_gene: TRBV5-1

CDR3aa: CASRYSRGGTDTQYF
j_gene: TRBJ2-3
v_gene: TRBV12-3/TRBV12-4

CDR3aa: CASSKGLEQFF
j_gene: TRBJ2-1
v_gene: TRBV6-2/TRBV6-3

CDR3aa: CASSSGTRGRITQYF
j_gene: TRBJ2-3
v_gene: TRBV6-5

CDR3aa: CASSFGQTGFGYTF
j_gene: TRBJ1-2
v_gene: TRBV12-3/TRBV12-4

CDR3aa: CSASSLPPQHF
j_gene: TRBJ1-5
v_gene: TRBV20-1

CDR3aa: CASRGGASYGYTF
j_gene: TRBJ1-2
v_gene: TRBV7-9

CDR3aa: CASSLSLGSLHF
j_gene: TRBJ2-7
v_gene: TRBV27

CDR3aa: CASSTTRGRAPGELFF
j_gene: TRBJ2-2
v_gene: TRBV5-1

CDR3aa: CASSPLRFGRGETQYF
j_gene: TRBJ2-5
v_gene: TRBV27

CDR3aa: CSVEVRNSAVYEQYF
j_gene: TRBJ2-7
v_gene: TRBV29-1

CDR3aa: CASRNSRDNEQYF
j_gene: TRBJ2-7
v_gene: TRBV5-4

CDR3aa: CASSQLVAGTQYF
j_gene: TRBJ2-3
v_gene: TRBV10-2

CDR3aa: CASSQGQSNEQFF
j_gene: TRBJ2-1
v_gene: TRBV5-4

CDR3aa: CASSFSDGEQYF
j_gene: TRBJ2-7
v_gene: TRBV7-9

CDR3aa: CASSLRAASGANVLTF
j_gene: TRBJ2-6
v_gene: TRBV27